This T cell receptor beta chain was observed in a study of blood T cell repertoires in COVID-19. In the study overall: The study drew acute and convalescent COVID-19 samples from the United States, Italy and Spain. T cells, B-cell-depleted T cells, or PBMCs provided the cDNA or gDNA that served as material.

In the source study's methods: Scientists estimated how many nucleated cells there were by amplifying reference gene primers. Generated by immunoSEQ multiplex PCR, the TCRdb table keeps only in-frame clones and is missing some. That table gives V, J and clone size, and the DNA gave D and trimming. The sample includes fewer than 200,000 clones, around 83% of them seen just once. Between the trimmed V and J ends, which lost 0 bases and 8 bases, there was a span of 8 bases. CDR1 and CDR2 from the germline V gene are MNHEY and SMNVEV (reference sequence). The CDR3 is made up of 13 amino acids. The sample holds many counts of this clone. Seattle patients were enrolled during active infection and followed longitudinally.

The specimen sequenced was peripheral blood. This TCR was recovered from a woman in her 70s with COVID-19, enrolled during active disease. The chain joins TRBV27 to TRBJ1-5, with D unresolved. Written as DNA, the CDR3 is TGTGCCAGCAGTTTATCGAGAATTGAGCCCCAGCATTTT. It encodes CASSLSRIEPQHF.